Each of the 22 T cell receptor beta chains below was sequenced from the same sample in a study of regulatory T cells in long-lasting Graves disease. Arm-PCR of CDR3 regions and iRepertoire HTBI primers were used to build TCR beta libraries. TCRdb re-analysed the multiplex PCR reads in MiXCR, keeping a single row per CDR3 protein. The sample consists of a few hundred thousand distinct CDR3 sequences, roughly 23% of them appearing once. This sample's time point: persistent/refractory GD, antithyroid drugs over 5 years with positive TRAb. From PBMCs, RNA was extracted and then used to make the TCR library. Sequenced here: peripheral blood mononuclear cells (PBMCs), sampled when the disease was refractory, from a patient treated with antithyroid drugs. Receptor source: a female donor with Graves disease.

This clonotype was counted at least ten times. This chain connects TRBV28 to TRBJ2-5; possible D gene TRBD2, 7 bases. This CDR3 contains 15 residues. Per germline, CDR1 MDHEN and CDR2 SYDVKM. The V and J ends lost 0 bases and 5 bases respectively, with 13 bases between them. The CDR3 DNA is TGTGCCAGCAGTTTATGGGCAGGGGAGGGGGAGACCCAGTACTTC. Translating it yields CASSLWAGEGETQYF.

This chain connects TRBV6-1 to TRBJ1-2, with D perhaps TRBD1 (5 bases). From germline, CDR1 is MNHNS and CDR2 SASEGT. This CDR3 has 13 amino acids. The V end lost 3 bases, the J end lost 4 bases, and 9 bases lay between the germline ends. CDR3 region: CASSDSGRYGYTF. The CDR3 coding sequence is TGTGCCAGCAGTGACTCAGGGCGCTATGGCTACACCTTC.

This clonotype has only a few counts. The CDR3 reads CATSRDSAGYTF. CDR3 bases: TGTGCCACCTCGCGCGACAGCGCTGGCTACACCTTC. The V gene is TRBV24-1, the J gene TRBJ1-2; tentative D call: TRBD1 (5 bases). In germline, CDR1 is KGHDR, CDR2 SFDVKD. The germline V and J ends were trimmed by 9 bases and 7 bases, with 14 bases remaining between them. The CDR3 is 12 amino acids.

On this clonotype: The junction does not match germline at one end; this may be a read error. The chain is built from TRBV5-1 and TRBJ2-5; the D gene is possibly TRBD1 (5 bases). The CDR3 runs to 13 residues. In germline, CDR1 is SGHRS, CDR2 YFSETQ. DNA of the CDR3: TGTGCCAGCAGCTTTATAGGGGCGGAGACCCAGTACTTC. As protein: CASSFIGAETQYF.

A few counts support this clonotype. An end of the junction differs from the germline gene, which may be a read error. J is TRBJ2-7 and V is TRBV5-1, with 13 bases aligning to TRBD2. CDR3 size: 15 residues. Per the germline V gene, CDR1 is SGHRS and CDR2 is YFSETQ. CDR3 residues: CASSFGGLAGDEQYF. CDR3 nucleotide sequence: TGTGCCAGCAGCTTCGGCGGACTAGCGGGAGACGAGCAGTACTTC. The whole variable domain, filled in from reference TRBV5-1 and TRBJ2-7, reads KAGVTQTPRYLIKTRGQQVTLSCSPISGHRSVSWYQQTPGQGLQFLFEYFSETQRNKGNFPGRFSGRQFSNSRSEMNVSTLELGDSALYLCASSFGGLAGDEQYFGPGTRLTVT.

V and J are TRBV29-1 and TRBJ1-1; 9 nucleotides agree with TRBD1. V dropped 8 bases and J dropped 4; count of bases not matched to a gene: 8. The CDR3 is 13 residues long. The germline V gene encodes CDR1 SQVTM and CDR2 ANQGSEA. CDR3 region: CSMDRDRVTEAFF. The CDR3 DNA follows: TGCAGCATGGACCGGGACAGGGTCACTGAAGCTTTCTTT.

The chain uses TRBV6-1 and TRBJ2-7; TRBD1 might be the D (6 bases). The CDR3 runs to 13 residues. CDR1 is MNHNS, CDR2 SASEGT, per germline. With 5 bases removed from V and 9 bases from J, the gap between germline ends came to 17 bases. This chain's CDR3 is CASSRDTPLGQYF. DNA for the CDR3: TGTGCCAGCAGTAGGGACACCCCGCTGGGGCAGTACTTC.

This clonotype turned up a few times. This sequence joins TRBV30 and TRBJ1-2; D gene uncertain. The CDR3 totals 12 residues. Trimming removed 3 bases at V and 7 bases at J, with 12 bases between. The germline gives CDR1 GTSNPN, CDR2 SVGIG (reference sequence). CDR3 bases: TGTGCCTGGAGCTTCACTGGACTTGGCTACACCTTC. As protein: CAWSFTGLGYTF.

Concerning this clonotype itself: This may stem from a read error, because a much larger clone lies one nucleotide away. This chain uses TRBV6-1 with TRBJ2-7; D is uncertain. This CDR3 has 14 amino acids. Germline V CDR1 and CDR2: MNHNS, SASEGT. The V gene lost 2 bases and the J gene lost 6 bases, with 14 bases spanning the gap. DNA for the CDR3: TGTGCCAGCAGTGAACCAAGGAAGAACTGCGAGCAGTACTTC. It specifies CASSEPRKNCEQYF.

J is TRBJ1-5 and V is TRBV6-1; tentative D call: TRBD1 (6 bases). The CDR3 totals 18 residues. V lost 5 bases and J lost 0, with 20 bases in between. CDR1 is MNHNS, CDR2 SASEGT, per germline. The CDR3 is CASSPFHRTVDSNQPQHF. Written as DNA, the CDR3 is TGTGCCAGCAGTCCCTTTCATAGGACAGTTGATAGCAATCAGCCCCAGCATTTT.

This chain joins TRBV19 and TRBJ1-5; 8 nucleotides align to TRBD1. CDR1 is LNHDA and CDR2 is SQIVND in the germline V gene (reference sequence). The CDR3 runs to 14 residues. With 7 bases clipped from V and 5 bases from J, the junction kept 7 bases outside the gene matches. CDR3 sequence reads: CASNMETGDQPQHF. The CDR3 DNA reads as TGTGCCAGTAATATGGAGACAGGGGATCAGCCCCAGCATTTT.

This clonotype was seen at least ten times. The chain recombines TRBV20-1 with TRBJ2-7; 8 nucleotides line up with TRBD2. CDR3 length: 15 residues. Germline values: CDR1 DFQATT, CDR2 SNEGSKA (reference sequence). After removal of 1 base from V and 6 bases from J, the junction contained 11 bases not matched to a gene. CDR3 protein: CSARVPQREQGEQYF. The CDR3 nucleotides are TGCAGTGCTAGAGTTCCCCAGCGGGAGCAGGGCGAGCAGTACTTC.

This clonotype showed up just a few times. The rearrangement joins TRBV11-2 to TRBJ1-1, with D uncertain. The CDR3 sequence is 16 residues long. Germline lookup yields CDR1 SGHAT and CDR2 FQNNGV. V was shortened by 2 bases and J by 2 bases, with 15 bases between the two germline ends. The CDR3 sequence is CASSLLVGRENTEAFF. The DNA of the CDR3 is TGTGCCAGCAGCTTATTGGTGGGCCGAGAAAACACTGAAGCTTTCTTT.

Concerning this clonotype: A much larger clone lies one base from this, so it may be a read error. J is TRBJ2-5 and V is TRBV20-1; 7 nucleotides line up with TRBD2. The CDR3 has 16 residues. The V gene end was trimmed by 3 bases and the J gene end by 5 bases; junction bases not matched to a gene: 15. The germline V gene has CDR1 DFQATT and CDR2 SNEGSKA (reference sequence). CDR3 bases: TGCAGTGCTAGGGCAGCAGCGGGAAGACCCCTGGAGACCCAGTACTTC. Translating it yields CSARAAAGRPLETQYF.

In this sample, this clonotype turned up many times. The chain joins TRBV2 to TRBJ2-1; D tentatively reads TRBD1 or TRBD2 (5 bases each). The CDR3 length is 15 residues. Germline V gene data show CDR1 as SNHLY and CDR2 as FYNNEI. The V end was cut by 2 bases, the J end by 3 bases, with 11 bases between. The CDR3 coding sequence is TGTGCCAGCAGTGAACGGGGACGGAGCTACAATGAGCAGTTCTTC. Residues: CASSERGRSYNEQFF.

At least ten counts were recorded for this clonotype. CDR3 nucleotides: TGTGCCAGTAACCCGGACAGCAATCAGCCCCAGCATTTT. Its translation: CASNPDSNQPQHF. This chain uses TRBV19 with TRBJ1-5; D not certain. Between the trimmed V and J ends, which lost 7 bases and 1 base, there was a span of 8 bases. Germline loops: CDR1 LNHDA, CDR2 SQIVND (reference sequence). CDR3 length: 13 amino acids.

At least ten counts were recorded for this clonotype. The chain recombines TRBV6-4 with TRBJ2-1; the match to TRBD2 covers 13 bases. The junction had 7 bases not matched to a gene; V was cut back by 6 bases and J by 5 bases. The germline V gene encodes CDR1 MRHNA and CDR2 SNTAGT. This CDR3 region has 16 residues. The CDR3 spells CASSPQLAGGHNEQFF. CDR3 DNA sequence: TGTGCCAGCAGCCCACAACTAGCGGGAGGGCACAATGAGCAGTTCTTC.

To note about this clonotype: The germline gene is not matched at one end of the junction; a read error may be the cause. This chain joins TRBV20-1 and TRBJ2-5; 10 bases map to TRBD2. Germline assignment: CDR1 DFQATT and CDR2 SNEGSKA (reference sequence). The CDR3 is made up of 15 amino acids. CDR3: CSARHSGRAGETQCF. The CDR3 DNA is TGCAGTGCTAGGCACAGCGGGAGGGCCGGGGAGACCCAGTGCTTC.

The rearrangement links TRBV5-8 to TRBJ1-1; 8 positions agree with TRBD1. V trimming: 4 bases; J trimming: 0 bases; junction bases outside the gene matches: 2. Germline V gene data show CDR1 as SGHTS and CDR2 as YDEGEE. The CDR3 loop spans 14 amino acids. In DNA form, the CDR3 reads TGTGCCAGCAGCGCGGGACAGGTGAACACTGAAGCTTTCTTT. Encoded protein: CASSAGQVNTEAFF.

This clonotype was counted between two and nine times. This chain's CDR3 is CSATTGNQPQHF. CDR3 DNA sequence: TGCAGTGCCACGACAGGGAATCAGCCCCAGCATTTT. This sequence joins TRBV20-1 and TRBJ1-5, with 7 bases lining up with TRBD1. The germline V gene has CDR1 DFQATT and CDR2 SNEGSKA (reference sequence). The V segment lost 6 bases and the J segment 4 bases; nucleotides outside the gene matches: 3. The CDR3 extends over 12 amino acids.

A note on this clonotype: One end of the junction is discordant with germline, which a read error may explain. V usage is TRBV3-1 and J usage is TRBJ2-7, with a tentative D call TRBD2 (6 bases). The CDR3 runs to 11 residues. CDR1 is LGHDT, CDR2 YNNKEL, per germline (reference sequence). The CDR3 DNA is TGTGCCAGCAGCCAATCAACGGACTACTCCTTC. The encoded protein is CASSQSTDYSF.

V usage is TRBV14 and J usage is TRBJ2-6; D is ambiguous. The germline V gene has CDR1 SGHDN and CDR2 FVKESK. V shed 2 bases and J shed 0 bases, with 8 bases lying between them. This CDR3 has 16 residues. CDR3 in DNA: TGTGCCAGCAGCCAAAACACGCTCTCTGGGGCCAACGTCCTGACTTTC. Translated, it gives CASSQNTLSGANVLTF. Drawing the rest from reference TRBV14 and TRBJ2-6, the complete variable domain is EAGVTQFPSHSVIEKGQTVTLRCDPISGHDNLYWYRRVMGKEIKFLLHFVKESKQDESGMPNNRFLAERTGGTYSTLKVQPAELEDSGVYFCASSQNTLSGANVLTFGAGSRLTVL.